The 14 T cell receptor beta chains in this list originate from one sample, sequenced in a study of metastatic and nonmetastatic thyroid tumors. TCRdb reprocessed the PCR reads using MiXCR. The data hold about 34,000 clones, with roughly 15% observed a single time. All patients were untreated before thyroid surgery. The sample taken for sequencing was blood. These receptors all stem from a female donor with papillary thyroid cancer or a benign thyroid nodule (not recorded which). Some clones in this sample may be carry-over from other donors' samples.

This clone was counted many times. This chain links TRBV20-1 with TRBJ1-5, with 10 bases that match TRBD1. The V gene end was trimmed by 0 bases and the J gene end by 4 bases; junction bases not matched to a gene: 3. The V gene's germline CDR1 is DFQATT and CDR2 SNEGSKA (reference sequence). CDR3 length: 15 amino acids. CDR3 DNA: TGCAGTGCTAGAGATCCGGGACAGGGGAATCAGCCCCAGCATTTT. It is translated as CSARDPGQGNQPQHF.

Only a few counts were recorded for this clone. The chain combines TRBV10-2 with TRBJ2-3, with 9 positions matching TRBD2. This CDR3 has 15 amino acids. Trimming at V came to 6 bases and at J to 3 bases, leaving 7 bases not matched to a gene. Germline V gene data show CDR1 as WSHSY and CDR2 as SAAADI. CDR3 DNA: TGCGCCAGCAGCAAGGGACTAGCTGGAACAGATACGCAGTATTTT. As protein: CASSKGLAGTDTQYF.

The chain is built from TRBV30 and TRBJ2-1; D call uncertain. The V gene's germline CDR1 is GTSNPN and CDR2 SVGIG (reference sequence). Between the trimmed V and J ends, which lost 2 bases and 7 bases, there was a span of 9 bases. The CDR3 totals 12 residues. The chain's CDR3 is CAWSSSINEQFF. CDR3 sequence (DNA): TGTGCCTGGAGTTCTTCAATTAATGAGCAGTTCTTC.

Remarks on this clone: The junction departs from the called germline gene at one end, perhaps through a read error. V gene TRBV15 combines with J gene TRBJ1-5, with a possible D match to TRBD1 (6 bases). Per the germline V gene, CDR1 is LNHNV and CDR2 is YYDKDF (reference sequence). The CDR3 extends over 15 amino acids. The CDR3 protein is CATSREQWGPQPHHF. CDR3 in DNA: TGTGCCACCAGCAGAGAGCAATGGGGGCCCCAGCCCCATCATTTT.

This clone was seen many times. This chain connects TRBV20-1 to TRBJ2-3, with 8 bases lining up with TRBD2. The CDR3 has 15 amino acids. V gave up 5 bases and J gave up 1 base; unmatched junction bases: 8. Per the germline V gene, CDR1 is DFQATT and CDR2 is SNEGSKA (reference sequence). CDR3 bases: TGCAGTGCTCAATCCTGGCGGGAGGGCACAGATACGCAGTATTTT. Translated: CSAQSWREGTDTQYF.

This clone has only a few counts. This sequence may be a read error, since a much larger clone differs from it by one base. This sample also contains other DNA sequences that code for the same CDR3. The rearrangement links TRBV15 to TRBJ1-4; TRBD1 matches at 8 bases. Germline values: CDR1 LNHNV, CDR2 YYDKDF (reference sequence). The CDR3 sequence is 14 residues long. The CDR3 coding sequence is TGTGCCACCAGTAAAGACAGGGGTGATGAAAAGCTGTTTTTT. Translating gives CATSKDRGDEKLFF. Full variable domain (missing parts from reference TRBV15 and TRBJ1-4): DAMVIQNPRYQVTQFGKPVTLSCSQTLNHNVMYWYQQKSSQAPKLLFHYYDKDFNNEADTPDNFQSRRPNTSFCFLDIRSPGLGDTAMYLCATSKDRGDEKLFFGSGTQLSVL.

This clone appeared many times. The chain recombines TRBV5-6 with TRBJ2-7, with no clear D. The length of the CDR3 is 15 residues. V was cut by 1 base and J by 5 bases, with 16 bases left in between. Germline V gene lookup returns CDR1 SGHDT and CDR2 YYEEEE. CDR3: CASSLWRTARNEQYF. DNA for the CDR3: TGTGCCAGCAGCTTGTGGCGGACGGCGAGGAACGAGCAGTACTTC.

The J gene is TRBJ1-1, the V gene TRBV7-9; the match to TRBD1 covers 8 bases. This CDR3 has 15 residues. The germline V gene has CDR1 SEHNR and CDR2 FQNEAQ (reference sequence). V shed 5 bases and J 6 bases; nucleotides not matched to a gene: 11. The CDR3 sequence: CASSGSVTGVPEAFF. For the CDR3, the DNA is TGTGCCAGCAGCGGATCCGTGACAGGGGTCCCTGAAGCTTTCTTT.

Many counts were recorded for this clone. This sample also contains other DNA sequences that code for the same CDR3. Written as DNA, the CDR3 is TGTGCCAGCAGCTTAGCTGGCATGAACACTGAAGCTTTCTTT. Amino acids: CASSLAGMNTEAFF. This chain uses TRBV7-8 with TRBJ1-1; the D is unclear. From germline, CDR1 is SGHVS and CDR2 FQNEAQ. This CDR3 is 14 amino acids long. Deletions cut 0 bases from V and 0 bases from J, with 5 bases between. Full variable domain (rest looked up from reference TRBV7-8 and TRBJ1-1): GAGVSQSPRYKVAKRGQDVALRCDPISGHVSLFWYQQALGQGPEFLTYFQNEAQLDKSGLPSDRFFAERPEGSVSTLKIQRTQQEDSAVYLCASSLAGMNTEAFFGQGTRLTVV.

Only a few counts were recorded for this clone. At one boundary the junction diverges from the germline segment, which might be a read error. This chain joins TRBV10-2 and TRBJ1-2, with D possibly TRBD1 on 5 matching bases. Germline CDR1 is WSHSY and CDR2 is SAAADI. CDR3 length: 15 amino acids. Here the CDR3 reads CASIPREGNPYVYTF. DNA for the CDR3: TGCGCCAGCATCCCTCGGGAGGGGAACCCCTATGTCTACACCTTC.

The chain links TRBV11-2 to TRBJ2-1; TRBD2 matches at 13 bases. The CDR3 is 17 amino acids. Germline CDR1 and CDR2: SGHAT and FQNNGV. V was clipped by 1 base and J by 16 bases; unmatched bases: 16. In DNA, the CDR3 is TGTGCCAGCAGCTTAGTTAAACGCGGACTAGCGGGAGTACCACCTTTCTTC. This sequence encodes CASSLVKRGLAGVPPFF.

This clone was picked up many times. Here the CDR3 reads CASSSVGGANTGELFF. In DNA, the CDR3 is TGTGCCAGCAGCTCCGTTGGGGGAGCGAACACCGGGGAGCTGTTTTTT. The J gene is TRBJ2-2, the V gene TRBV11-2; D tentatively fits TRBD1 or TRBD2 (5 bases each). The CDR3 is made up of 16 amino acids. CDR1 and CDR2 from the germline V gene are SGHAT and FQNNGV. The germline V and J ends were trimmed by 4 bases and 0 bases, with 12 bases remaining between them. Drawing the rest from reference TRBV11-2 and TRBJ2-2, the complete variable domain is EAGVAQSPRYKIIEKRQSVAFWCNPISGHATLYWYQQILGQGPKLLIQFQNNGVVDDSQLPKDRFSAERLKGVDSTLKIQPAKLEDSAVYLCASSSVGGANTGELFFGEGSRLTVL.

The CDR3 nucleotides are TGCAGTGCTAGAGGGGACGGGGTCATTCAGCCCCAGCATTTT. It codes for CSARGDGVIQPQHF. This chain joins TRBV20-1 and TRBJ1-5, with D possibly TRBD1 on 5 matching bases. The CDR3 extends over 14 amino acids. Germline-derived CDR1 and CDR2 are DFQATT and SNEGSKA (reference sequence). V was trimmed by 1 base and J by 6 bases, leaving 13 bases between them.

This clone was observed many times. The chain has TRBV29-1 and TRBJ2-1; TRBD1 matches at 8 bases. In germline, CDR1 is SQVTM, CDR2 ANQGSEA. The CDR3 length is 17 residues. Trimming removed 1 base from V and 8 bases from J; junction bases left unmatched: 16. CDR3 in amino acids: CSVEVVTLQGAGYEQFF. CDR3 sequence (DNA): TGCAGCGTTGAAGTGGTAACGCTTCAGGGGGCGGGCTATGAGCAGTTCTTC.